The clone carrying this TCR beta chain was recorded only once. Its specificity is not known. Per germline, CDR1 SGHAT and CDR2 FQNNGV. The ends were cut back, 0 bases at V and 4 bases at J, with 16 bases in the middle. This CDR3 contains 16 residues. This sample was taken from a study of memory CD4+ T cells and cytomegalovirus serostatus. Study context: Donors were healthy Belgian adults, fewer than ten CMV seropositive and 24 seronegative. Findings of the study overall: The CMV-associated TCR signature appears largely within the CD4+ memory repertoire. Of 150 to 200 reported CMV TCRbeta sequences, under 70 were found in memory CD4+ repertoires. Repertoires predicted CMV serostatus with median bootstrapped AUC of about 0.96.

Here immunoSEQ multiplex PCR was the method, and the copy in TCRdb shows in-frame clones only, minus some. The repertoire consists of approximately 52,000 clones, with around four fifths occurring once and the leading ten covering 0.77%. Single viable CD3+CD4+CD8-CD45RO+ cells were sorted as the memory CD4+ T cells. The genes are TRBV11-2 and TRBJ2-7, with D perhaps TRBD1 (8 bases). Sequenced material: memory CD4+ T cells from blood. The TCR sequence derives from an adult in good health and CMV-seronegative. The CDR3 loop reads CASSLETGGAFYEQYF. Written as DNA, the CDR3 is TGTGCCAGCAGCTTAGAAACAGGGGGGGCTTTTTACGAGCAGTACTTC.